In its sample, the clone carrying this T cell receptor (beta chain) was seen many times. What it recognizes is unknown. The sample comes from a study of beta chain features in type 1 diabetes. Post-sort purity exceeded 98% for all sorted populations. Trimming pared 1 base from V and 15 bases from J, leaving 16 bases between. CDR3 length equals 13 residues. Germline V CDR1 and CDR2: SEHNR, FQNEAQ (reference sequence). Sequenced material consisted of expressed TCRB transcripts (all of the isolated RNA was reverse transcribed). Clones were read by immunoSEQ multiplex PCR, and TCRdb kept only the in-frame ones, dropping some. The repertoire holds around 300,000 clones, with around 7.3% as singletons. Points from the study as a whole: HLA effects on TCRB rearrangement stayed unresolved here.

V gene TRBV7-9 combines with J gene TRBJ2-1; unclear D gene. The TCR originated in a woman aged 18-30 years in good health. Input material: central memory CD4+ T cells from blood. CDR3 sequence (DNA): TGTGCCAGCAGCTTAGAGCGCAACAGTGATCGGTTCTTC. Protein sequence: CASSLERNSDRFF.